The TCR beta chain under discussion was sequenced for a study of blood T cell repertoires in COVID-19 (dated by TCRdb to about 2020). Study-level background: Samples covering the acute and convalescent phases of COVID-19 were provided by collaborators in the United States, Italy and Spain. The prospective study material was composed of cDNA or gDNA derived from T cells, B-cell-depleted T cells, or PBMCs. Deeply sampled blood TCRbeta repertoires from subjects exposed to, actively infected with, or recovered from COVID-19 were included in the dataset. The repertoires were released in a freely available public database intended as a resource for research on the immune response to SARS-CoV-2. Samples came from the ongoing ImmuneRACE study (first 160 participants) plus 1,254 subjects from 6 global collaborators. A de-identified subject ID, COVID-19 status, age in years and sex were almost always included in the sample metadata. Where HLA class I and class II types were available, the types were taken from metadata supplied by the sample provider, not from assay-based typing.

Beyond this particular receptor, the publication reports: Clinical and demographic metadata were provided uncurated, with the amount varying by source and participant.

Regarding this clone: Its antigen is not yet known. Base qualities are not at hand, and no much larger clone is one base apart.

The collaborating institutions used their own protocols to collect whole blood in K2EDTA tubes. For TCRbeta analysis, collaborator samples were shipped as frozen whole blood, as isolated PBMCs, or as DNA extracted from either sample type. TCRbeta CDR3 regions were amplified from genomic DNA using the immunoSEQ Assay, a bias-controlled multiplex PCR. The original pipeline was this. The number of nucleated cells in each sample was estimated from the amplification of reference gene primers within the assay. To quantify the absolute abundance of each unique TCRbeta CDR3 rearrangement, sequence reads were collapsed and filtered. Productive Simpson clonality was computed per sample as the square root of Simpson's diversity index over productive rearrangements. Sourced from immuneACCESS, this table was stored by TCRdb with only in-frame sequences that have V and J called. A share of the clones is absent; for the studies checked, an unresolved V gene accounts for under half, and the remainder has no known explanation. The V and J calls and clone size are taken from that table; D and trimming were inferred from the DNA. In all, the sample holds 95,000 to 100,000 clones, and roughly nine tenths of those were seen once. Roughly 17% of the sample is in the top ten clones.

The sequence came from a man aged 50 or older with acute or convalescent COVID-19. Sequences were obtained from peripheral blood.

The bases are TGTGCCAGCAGTTTCGGCCGGAGAGAAGCTTTCTTT. Its protein is CASSFGRREAFF. The chain is made from TRBV28 and TRBJ1-1, with no confident D gene call. CDR3 length: 12 amino acids, cysteine to phenylalanine. The CDR3 DNA has 36 bases and is translated from base 1. The germline V gene yields MDHEN for CDR1 and SYDVKM for CDR2. V lost 3 bases and J lost 8 bases; the stretch between them is 10 bases long.